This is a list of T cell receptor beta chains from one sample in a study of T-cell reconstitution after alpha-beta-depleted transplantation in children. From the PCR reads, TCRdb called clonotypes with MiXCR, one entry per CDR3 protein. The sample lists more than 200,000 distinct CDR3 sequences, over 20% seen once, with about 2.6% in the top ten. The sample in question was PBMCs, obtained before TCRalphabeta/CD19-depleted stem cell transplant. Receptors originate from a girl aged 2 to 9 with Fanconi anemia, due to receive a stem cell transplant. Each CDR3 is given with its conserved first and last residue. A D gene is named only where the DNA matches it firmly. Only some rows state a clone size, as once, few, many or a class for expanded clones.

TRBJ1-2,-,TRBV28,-,TGTGCCAGCAGTTTTTATGGGGCAGGACGAATCTATGGCTACACCTTC,CASSFYGAGRIYGYTF
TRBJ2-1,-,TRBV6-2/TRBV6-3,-,TGTGCCAGCAGTTACTCTATCCGGTTTTCCAATGAGCAGTTCTTC,CASSYSIRFSNEQFF
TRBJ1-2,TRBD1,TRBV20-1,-,TGCAGTGCTAGTGACAGGGGAGGCTACACCTTC,CSASDRGGYTF
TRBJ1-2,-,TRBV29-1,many,TGCAGCGTTGCGGGGAACTATGGCTACACCTTC,CSVAGNYGYTF
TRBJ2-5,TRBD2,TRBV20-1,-,TGCAGTGCTAGAGATTTGACTAGCGTGGAGACCCAGTACTTC,CSARDLTSVETQYF
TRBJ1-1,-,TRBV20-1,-,TGCAGTCCGGACGGGACCTTGAACACTGAAGCTTTCTTT,CSPDGTLNTEAFF
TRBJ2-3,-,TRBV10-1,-,TGCGCCAGCAGTGACCACTGGGCGGCAGATACGCAGTATTTT,CASSDHWAADTQYF
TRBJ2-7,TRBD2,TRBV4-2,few,TGTGCCAGCAGCCGACTAGCGGGGGGGAAGGAGCAGTACTTC,CASSRLAGGKEQYF
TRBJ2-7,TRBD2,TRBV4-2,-,TGTGCCAGCAGCCCACAGCGGGAGGGCTCCTACGAGCAGTACTTC,CASSPQREGSYEQYF
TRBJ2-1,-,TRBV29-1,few,TGCAGCGTTGATCGCCTAGTGGAAGAGTTCTTC,CSVDRLVEEFF
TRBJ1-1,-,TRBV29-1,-,TGCAGCGTTTTTAGGGGAGGAGGTGAAGCTTTCTTT,CSVFRGGGEAFF
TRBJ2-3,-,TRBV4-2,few,TGTGCCAGCAGCCAAGATAGGATCAGGGAAGTGGGGGCAGATACGCAGTATTTT,CASSQDRIREVGADTQYF
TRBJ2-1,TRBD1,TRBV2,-,TGTGCCAGCAGGAGGGAACCGGGACAGGGAGGCAATGAGCAGTTCTTC,CASRREPGQGGNEQFF
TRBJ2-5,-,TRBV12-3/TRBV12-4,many,TGTGCCAGCAGTTTGCGTACGGTACAAGAGACCCAGTACTTC,CASSLRTVQETQYF
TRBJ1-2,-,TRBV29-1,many,TGCAGCGGCTCCCTATCCGGGTCTCACGGCTACACCTTC,CSGSLSGSHGYTF
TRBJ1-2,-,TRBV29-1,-,TGCAGCCTCATTAATGGCTATGGCTACACCTTC,CSLINGYGYTF
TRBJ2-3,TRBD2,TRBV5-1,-,TGCGCCAGCAGCTTGGGGAGCGGGGACTACACAGATACGCAGTATTTT,CASSLGSGDYTDTQYF
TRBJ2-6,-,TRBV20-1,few,TGCAGTGCTAGTCCGGGGCCGGGCTCTGGGGCCAACGTCCTGACTTTC,CSASPGPGSGANVLTF
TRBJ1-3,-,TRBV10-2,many,TGCGCCAGCAGTACAACAGGGAAAGGAAACACCATATATTTT,CASSTTGKGNTIYF
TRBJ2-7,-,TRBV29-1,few,TGCAGCGTATTAAAGGGGGGACAGCTCTCCTACGAGCAGTACTTC,CSVLKGGQLSYEQYF
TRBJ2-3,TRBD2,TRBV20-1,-,TGCAGTGCTCCCGGGACTAGCATGGCAGATACGCAGTATTTT,CSAPGTSMADTQYF
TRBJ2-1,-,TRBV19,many,TGTGCCAGTGCACCGCCTGGGGACTACAATGAGCAGTTCTTC,CASAPPGDYNEQFF
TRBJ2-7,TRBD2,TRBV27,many,TGTGCCAGCAGTTTTAGCGGGAGAGCCTACGAGCAGTACTTC,CASSFSGRAYEQYF
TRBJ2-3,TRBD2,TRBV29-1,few,TGCAGCGGAGGACTAGCGGGCACAGATACGCAGTATTTT,CSGGLAGTDTQYF
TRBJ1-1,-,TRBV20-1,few,TGCAGTGCCTCTCGCGAGGGAGCGAACACTGAAGCTTTCTTT,CSASREGANTEAFF
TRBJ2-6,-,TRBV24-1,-,TGTGCCACGGGTAGCGACTCTGGGGCCAACGTCCTGACTTTC,CATGSDSGANVLTF
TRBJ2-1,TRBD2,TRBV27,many,TGTGCCAGCAGTGGGCTCGGGAGGGGCAATGAGCAGTTCTTC,CASSGLGRGNEQFF
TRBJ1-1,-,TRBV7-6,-,TGTGCCAGCAGCTTAGGAGCCGGGTCCTACCTGTGGACTGAAGCTTTCTTT,CASSLGAGSYLWTEAFF
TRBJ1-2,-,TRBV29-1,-,TGCAGCGTTCAAGATGAGGGGAACTATGGCTACACCTTC,CSVQDEGNYGYTF
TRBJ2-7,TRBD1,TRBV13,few,TGTGCCAGCAGCGACCGGGACAGGGTACACGAGCAGTACTTC,CASSDRDRVHEQYF
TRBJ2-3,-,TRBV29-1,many,TGCAGCGTTGAGGCAGGGAGCACAGATACGCAGTATTTT,CSVEAGSTDTQYF
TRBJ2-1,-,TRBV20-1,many,TGCAGTCTAAATCGGGGAGCCTACAATGAGCAGTTCTTC,CSLNRGAYNEQFF
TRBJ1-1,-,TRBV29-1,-,TGCAGCGTTGGAAACGAGGGGTCGACTGAAGCTTTCTTT,CSVGNEGSTEAFF
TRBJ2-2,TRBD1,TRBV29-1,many,TGCAGCGTTGAAGGGCCGGGACAGCACACCGGGGAGCTGTTTTTT,CSVEGPGQHTGELFF
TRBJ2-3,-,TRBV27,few,TGTGCCAGCAGTCCACGACCCCGTTTAACTAGCACAGATACGCAGTATTTT,CASSPRPRLTSTDTQYF
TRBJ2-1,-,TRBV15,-,TGTGCCACCAGCAGACGTCAGGAGGATGAGCAGTTCTTC,CATSRRQEDEQFF
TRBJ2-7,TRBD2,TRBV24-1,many,TGTGCCACCAGGAGCGGGGAATCTTACGAGCAGTACTTC,CATRSGESYEQYF
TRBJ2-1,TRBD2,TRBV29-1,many,TGCAGCGTAATCAGCGGGGGGGCCTTGAATGAGCAGTTCTTC,CSVISGGALNEQFF
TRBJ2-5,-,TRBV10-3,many,TGTGCCAGCCAGGGTCGGGACGAGACCCAGTACTTC,CASQGRDETQYF
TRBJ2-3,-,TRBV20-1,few,TGCAGTGCGCTGCGCACAGATACGCAGTATTTT,CSALRTDTQYF
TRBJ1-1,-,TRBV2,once,TGTGCCAGCGGGGGCCAGATGAACACTGAAGCTTTCTTT,CASGGQMNTEAFF
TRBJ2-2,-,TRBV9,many,TGTGCCAGCGGAGCTACGGGTCCGGAGCTGTTTTTT,CASGATGPELFF
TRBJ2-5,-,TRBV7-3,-,TGTGCCAGCAGCTTAATCGGTGCGGGGCAGACCCAGTACTTC,CASSLIGAGQTQYF
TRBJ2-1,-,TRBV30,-,TGTGCCTGGAGTCGCCCGACAGGCGGGAATGAGCAGTTCTTC,CAWSRPTGGNEQFF
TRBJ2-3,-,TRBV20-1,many,TGCAGTGCTAGTCCTATGCCGGATACGCAGTATTTT,CSASPMPDTQYF
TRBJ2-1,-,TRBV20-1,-,TGCAGTGCTCGAGGGGGAAAGGGAACCTACAATGAGCAGTTCTTC,CSARGGKGTYNEQFF
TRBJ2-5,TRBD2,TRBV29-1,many,TGCAGCGTCGCCCAACAGGGGACTAGCGGGGGTTGGGGGACCCAGTACTTC,CSVAQQGTSGGWGTQYF